This T cell receptor beta chain comes out of a study of HIV-infected children after antiretroviral therapy interruption. As for the study in general: All children had CD4+ count above 500 and viral load below 50 copies/ml. In continuous treatment, analyzed samples were from weeks 0, 48 and 150. General observations from the study: After treatment interruption started, naive CD4+ CDR3 overlap across time points dropped.

This clonotype was detected many times. Antigen specificity is unknown. V lost 4 bases and J 3 bases, leaving 13 bases between the germline ends. The CDR3 extends over 14 amino acids. From germline, CDR1 is SQVTM and CDR2 ANQGSEA. Documented treatment: PENTA 11 planned treatment interruption arm or continuous ART arm. Unique molecular identifiers were included in an RNA-based 3' RACE TCR library. TCRdb passed the 3' RACE reads through MiXCR, listing each CDR3 protein once. The table lists 6,000 to 7,500 distinct CDR3 sequences, about 15% of them singletons, with about 13% in the top ten. The receptor comes from a pool of human donors with HIV. This specimen consisted of CD45RO+ CD8+ T cells from PBMCs, pooled from several time points, obtained from a donor given antiretroviral therapy, either interrupted or continuous. Subset indicated: memory CD8+ CD45RO+ CD45RA- T cells. The chain recombines TRBV29-1 with TRBJ2-1, with D possibly being TRBD1 (5 bases). The CDR3 reads CSVARQTYYNEQFF. The CDR3 nucleotides are TGCAGCGTTGCGAGACAGACATACTACAATGAGCAGTTCTTC.